This T cell receptor beta chain was profiled in a study of monozygotic twins with inflammatory bowel disease. For this clonotype: Its target is unknown.

TCRdb reprocessed the 5' RACE reads and keeps a single row for each CDR3 protein, giving no DNA. Recorded for this sample: fewer than 550,000 distinct CDR3 sequences. Whole-study findings and limits: Especially where disease activity was present, IBD patients had fewer clonotypes in common with others than healthy twins did.

The sequencing sample was made of blood. The sequence derives from a human donor with ulcerative colitis or Crohn's disease, or a healthy co-twin of an affected twin (not recorded which).

CDR3 sequence reads: CASSPGGPEGNEKLFF. The chain couples TRBV11-2 to TRBJ1-4; TCRdb selects TRBD1, and the lack of DNA leaves this call unchecked. The CDR3 runs to 16 residues. Germline V gives CDR1 SGHAT, CDR2 FQNNGV.